The clone carrying this T cell receptor beta chain was detected a few times. The antigen is not known. Construction of the TCRbeta library involved unique molecular identifiers. Each CDR3 protein gets one entry after TCRdb re-called the PCR reads with MiXCR. The table shows a few hundred thousand distinct CDR3 sequences, with over 7.5% occurring only once. The germline gives CDR1 MNHEY, CDR2 SVGEGT. This CDR3 spans 15 amino acids. V lost 0 bases and J 2 bases, leaving 9 bases between the germline ends. This sample stems from a study of T-cell reconstitution after alpha-beta-depleted transplantation in children. Whole-study results and caveats: After transplant, high TCRbeta diversity at day 60 in some patients arose from surviving recipient T cells and thymic progenitors. One year post-transplant, T-cell counts and diversity were largely derived from T cells produced anew. By about two months after transplant, alpha-beta T cells reportedly arose from several hundred graft clones that had expanded.

The TCR was taken from a female patient aged 2-15 years who had a stem cell transplant for Fanconi anemia, so the T cells may come from the graft donor. The material sequenced was peripheral blood, taken 360 days after TCRalphabeta/CD19-depleted stem cell transplant. The chain joins TRBV6-2 or TRBV6-3 to TRBJ2-3; maybe TRBD2 (6 bases). As DNA, the CDR3 is TGTGCCAGCAGTTACTCGGCGGGGTACACAGATACGCAGTATTTT. This codes for CASSYSAGYTDTQYF.